This T cell receptor beta chain was sequenced in a study of Graves' ophthalmopathy and Graves' hyperthyroidism. Notes on the study in general: Most thyroid clonotypes with frequency above 0.001 were detected in blood too. Its predictions of ophthalmopathy progression gave the model 55% to 71% sensitivity and 72% to 85% specificity.

Hyperthyroidism patients, all newly diagnosed, had under 2 months' duration and ages of 18 to 65. Symptoms, serum thyroxine and TRAb, thyroid ultrasound, and orbital computed tomography formed the diagnostic basis. Comment on this clonotype: Its antigen is undetermined. Relative to the germline gene, one junction end is altered; a read error may explain this.

RNA served as the template for amplifying TCR beta CDR3 regions. RT-PCR was first run with HTBI primers, then multiplex PCR in a second round. TCRdb re-called the multiplex PCR reads with MiXCR, one entry per CDR3 protein. The sample holds about 380,000 distinct CDR3 sequences, roughly 15% seen once. This receptor was obtained from a woman aged 18-29 years with stable Graves' hyperthyroidism. Sequenced material: peripheral blood.

CDR3 nucleotide sequence: TGTGACAGCAGCTTAGGGTCCAATCAGCCCCAGCATTTT. It is translated as CDSSLGSNQPQHF. V and J are TRBV11-2 and TRBJ1-5; D not certain. Germline V gives CDR1 SGHAT, CDR2 FQNNGV. The CDR3 runs 13 residues.